This paragraph covers one T cell receptor (beta chain) sequence. Its specificity is not known. The primer mix had 60 Vbeta and 13 Jbeta primers. The method was immunoSEQ multiplex PCR; TCRdb's version includes in-frame clones alone and lacks a portion of them. Among about 140,000 clones, more than 75% were seen once, and the ten largest hold over 1.5%. The CDR3 is 18 amino acids. Germline V lookup: CDR1 LNHDA, CDR2 SQIVND (reference sequence). This entry comes from a study of cytomegalovirus exposure and HLA in healthy donors. Broader study findings: The study recorded 150 to 200 TCR beta chains that were cytomegalovirus-associated. The study carried out a later analysis of TCR beta sequences. It associated 15,000 to 20,000 of them with specific HLA alleles at a false discovery rate of 0.05.

The chain carries TRBV19 and TRBJ2-5; 8 bases agree with TRBD1. The closer fit of TRBJ2-7 to the DNA end suggests the J call may be wrong. The sequenced sample consisted of PBMCs. This receptor was obtained from a man aged 40-55 years in good health and CMV-seronegative. The CDR3 is CASSPHAQDRVGSYEQYF. Written as DNA, the CDR3 is TGTGCCAGTAGTCCACACGCCCAGGACAGGGTGGGGTCCTACGAGCAGTACTTC.